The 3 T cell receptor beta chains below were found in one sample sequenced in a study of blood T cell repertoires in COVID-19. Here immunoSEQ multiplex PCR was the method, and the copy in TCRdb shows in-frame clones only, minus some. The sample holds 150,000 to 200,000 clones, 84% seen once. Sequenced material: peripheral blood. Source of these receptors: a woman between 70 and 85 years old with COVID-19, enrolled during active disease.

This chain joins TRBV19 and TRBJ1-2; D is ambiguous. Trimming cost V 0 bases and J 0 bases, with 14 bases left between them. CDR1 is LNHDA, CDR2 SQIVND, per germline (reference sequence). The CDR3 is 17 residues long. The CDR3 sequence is CASSIEAGLRSNYGYTF. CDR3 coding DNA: TGTGCCAGTAGTATAGAGGCAGGACTCCGATCTAACTATGGCTACACCTTC.

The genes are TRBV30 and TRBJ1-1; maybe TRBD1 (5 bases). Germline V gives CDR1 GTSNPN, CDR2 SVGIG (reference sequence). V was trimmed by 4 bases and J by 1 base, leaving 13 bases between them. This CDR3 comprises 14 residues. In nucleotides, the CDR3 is TGTGCCTGGACCAAGGGGTGGGAGAACACTGAAGCTTTCTTT. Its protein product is CAWTKGWENTEAFF.

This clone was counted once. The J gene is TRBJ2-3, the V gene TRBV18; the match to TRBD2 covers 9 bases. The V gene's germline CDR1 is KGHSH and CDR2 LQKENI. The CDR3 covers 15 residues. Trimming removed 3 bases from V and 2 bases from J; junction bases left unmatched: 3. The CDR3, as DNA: TGTGCCAGCTCACCCACTAGCGGGTACACAGATACGCAGTATTTT. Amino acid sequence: CASSPTSGYTDTQYF.